The entry below gives a single T cell receptor beta chain sequence along with its context. The data originate from a study of cytomegalovirus exposure and HLA in healthy donors. The PCR had 60 Vbeta and 13 Jbeta primers. Some clones are missing from TCRdb's copy, which holds only in-frame ones; the method was immunoSEQ multiplex PCR. The sample holds 210,000 or so clones; around 86% are singletons and the top ten take about 1.2%. V gave up 7 bases and J gave up 0 bases; unmatched junction bases: 6. The CDR3 contains 15 residues. Germline values: CDR1 MDHEN, CDR2 SYDVKM. The TCR was taken from a man aged 25 to 40 in good health and CMV-seronegative. The sequenced sample was PBMCs. V gene TRBV28 combines with J gene TRBJ1-5; 7 bases match TRBD1. In DNA form, the CDR3 reads TGTGCCAGCACCCTGACAGGGACTAGCAATCAGCCCCAGCATTTT. Protein: CASTLTGTSNQPQHF.